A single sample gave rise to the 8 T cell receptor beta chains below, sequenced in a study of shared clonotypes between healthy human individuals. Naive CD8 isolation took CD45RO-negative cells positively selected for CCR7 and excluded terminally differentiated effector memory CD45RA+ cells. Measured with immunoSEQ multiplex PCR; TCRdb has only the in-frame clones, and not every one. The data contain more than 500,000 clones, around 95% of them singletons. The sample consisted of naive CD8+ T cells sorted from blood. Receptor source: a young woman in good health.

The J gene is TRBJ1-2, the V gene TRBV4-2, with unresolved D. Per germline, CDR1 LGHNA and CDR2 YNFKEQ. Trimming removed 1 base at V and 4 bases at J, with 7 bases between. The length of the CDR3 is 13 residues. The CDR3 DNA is TGTGCCAGCAGCCAAGGGGGAACCTATGGCTACACCTTC. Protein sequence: CASSQGGTYGYTF.

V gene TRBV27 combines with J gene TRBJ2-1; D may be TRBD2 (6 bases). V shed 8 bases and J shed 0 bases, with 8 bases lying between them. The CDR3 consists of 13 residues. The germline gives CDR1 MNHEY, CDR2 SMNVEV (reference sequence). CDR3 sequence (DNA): TGTGCCAGCGGACTAAGCTCCTACAATGAGCAGTTCTTC. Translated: CASGLSSYNEQFF.

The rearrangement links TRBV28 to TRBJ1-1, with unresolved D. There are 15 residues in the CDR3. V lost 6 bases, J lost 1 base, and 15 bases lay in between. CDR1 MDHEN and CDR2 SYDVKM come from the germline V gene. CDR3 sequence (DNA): TGTGCCAGCAGAGACACCCCATTGGGGAACACTGAAGCTTTCTTT. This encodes CASRDTPLGNTEAFF.

The CDR3 DNA reads as TGTGCCATCCAAAAAGGGGAAGGCTACGAGCAGTACTTC. Its protein is CAIQKGEGYEQYF. V gene TRBV28 combines with J gene TRBJ2-7, with D perhaps TRBD1 (5 bases). V was shortened by 10 bases and J by 3 bases, with 16 bases between the two germline ends. CDR1 and CDR2 (germline): MDHEN, SYDVKM. CDR3 length: 13 residues. Full variable domain (missing parts from reference TRBV28 and TRBJ2-7): DVKVTQSSRYLVKRTGEKVFLECVQDMDHENMFWYRQDPGLGLRLIYFSYDVKMKEKGDIPEGYSVSREKKERFSLILESASTNQTSMYLCAIQKGEGYEQYFGPGTRLTVT.

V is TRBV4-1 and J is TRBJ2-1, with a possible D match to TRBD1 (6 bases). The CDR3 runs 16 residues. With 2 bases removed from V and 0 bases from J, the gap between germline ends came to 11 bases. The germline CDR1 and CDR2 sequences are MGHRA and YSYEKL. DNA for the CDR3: TGCGCCAGCAGCCAACGGACAGTTAGCTCCTACAATGAGCAGTTCTTC. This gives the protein CASSQRTVSSYNEQFF.

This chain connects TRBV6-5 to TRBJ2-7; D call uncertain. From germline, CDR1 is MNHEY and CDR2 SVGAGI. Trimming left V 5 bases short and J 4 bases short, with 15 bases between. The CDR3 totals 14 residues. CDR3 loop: CASSDRFGFYEQYF. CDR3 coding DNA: TGTGCCAGCAGTGACCGTTTCGGGTTTTACGAGCAGTACTTC.

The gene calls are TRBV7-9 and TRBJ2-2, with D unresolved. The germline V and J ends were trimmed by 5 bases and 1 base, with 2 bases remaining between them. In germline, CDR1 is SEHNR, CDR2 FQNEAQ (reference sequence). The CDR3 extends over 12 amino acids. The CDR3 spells CASSENTGELFF. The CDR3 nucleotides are TGTGCCAGCAGCGAGAACACCGGGGAGCTGTTTTTT.

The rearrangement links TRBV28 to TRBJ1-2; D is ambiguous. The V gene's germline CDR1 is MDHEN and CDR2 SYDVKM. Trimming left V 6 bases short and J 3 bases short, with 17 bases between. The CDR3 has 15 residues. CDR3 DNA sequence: TGTGCCAGCAGCCCCTCGGGGTTGGGGTACTATGGCTACACCTTC. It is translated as CASSPSGLGYYGYTF.